This T cell receptor (beta chain) was captured in a study of T-cell memory formation after mild COVID-19. Study as a whole: TCR clusters largely stayed donor specific.

TCRdb re-called the 5' RACE reads with MiXCR, one entry per CDR3 protein. The profile shows under 50,000 distinct CDR3 sequences, roughly a quarter of them singletons. This clonotype was counted between two and nine times. The antigen remains undetermined. This CDR3 contains 15 residues. The germline V gene encodes CDR1 MNHEY and CDR2 SVGAGI. Study results and caveats: Researchers report contracting CD4+ clones mostly in CM and EM, with CD8+ clones in EMRA.

This chain links TRBV6-5 with TRBJ2-4; 9 bases line up with TRBD2. The sample comprised PBMCs or a T cell subset sorted from them (not recorded which). This receptor was identified in a man between 18 and 35 years old who had mild COVID-19 (a few samples of this study predate the infection). Cell type and time point are not known. Written as DNA, the CDR3 is TGTGCTACGGCGGGGGGGCCGGAGTCCAAAAACATTCAGTACTTC. The encoded protein is CATAGGPESKNIQYF.